This T cell receptor (beta chain) was observed in a study of PD-L1 blockade in urothelial cancer. Noted time point: pretreatment peripheral blood. Samples spanned pretreatment and treatment, with 1 to 8 time points per patient. Libraries were prepared by immunoSEQ multiplex PCR; TCRdb keeps only in-frame clonotypes and omits some of them. The table shows tens of thousands of clones, with approximately 86% occurring only once. Germline assignment: CDR1 ENHRY and CDR2 SYGVKD. V shed 6 bases, J shed 8 bases, and the junction held 6 bases outside the gene matches. The CDR3 runs 13 residues. Sequencing used PBMCs, obtained around atezolizumab (anti-PD-L1) treatment. The clonotype was recovered from a man between 60 and 75 years old with urothelial cancer. The V and J genes are TRBV10-3 and TRBJ1-2; 10 bases are shared with TRBD1. The CDR3 sequence is CAISTGTGVGYTF. The DNA for the CDR3 is TGTGCCATCAGCACCGGGACAGGGGTCGGCTACACCTTC.